This T cell receptor (beta chain) was profiled in a study of T cells after yellow fever vaccination. General observations from the study: Contaminating bulk clonotypes could be abundant in FACS-sorted repertoires. Shared CD4/CD8 clonotypes were a small share, likely from convergent recombination.

Synthesis of TCR cDNA relied on 5'RACE template switching, which attached a universal primer site and UMIs. TCRdb analysed the 5' RACE reads with MiXCR anew, one entry per CDR3 protein. The sample has under 300,000 distinct CDR3 sequences, 10% to 15% seen once. The CDR3 contains 15 residues. Germline V CDR1 and CDR2: MNHNS, SASEGT. The junction had 2 bases not matched to a gene; V was cut back by 5 bases and J by 1 base. This clonotype has more than one count but fewer than ten. As yet, its antigen is unknown. The sequence was collected from a man under 40 who received the YFV17D yellow fever vaccine. The chain couples TRBV6-1 to TRBJ2-4; 10 positions match TRBD2. The sequenced sample was CD4+ T cells sorted from PBMCs, obtained 45 days after the yellow fever booster vaccination. The CDR3 is CASSRLAGAKNIQYF. CDR3 in DNA: TGTGCCAGCAGTAGACTAGCGGGCGCCAAAAACATTCAGTACTTC.